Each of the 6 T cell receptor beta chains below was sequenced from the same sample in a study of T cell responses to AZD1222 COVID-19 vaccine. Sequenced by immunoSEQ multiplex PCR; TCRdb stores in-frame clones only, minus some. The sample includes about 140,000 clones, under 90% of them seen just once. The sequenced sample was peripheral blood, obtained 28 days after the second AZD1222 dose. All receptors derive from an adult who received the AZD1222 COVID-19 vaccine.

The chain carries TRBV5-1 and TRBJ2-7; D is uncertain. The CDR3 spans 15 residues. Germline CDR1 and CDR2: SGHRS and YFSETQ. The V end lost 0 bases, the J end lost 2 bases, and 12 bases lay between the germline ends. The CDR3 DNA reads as TGCGCCAGCAGCTTGGAAGGAGCGCGAGCCTACGAGCAGTACTTC. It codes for CASSLEGARAYEQYF.

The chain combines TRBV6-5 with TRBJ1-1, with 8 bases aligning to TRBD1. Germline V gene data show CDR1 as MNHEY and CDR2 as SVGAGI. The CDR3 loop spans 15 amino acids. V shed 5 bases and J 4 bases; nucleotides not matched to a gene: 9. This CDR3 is CASSRGGDRRTEAFF. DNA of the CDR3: TGTGCCAGCAGTCGGGGGGGGGACAGGCGCACTGAAGCTTTCTTT.

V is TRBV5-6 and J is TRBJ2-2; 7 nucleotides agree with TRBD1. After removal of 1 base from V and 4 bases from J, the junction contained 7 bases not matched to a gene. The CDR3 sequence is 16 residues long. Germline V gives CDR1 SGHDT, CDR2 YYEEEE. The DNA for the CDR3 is TGTGCCAGCAGCTTGATGAGGGGGCAGGTCACCGGGGAGCTGTTTTTT. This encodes CASSLMRGQVTGELFF.

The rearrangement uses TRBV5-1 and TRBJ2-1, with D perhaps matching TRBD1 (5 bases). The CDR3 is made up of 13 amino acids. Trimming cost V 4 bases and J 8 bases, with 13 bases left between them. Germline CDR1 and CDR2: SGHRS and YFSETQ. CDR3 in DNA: TGCGCCAGCAGCCGGACACTATTCGATGAGCAGTTCTTC. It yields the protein CASSRTLFDEQFF.

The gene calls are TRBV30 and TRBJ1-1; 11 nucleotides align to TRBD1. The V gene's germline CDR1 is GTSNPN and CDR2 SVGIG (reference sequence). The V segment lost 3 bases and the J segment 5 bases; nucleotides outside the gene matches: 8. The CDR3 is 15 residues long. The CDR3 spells CAWSSPGTGGTEAFF. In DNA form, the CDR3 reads TGTGCCTGGAGCTCACCAGGGACAGGGGGAACTGAAGCTTTCTTT.

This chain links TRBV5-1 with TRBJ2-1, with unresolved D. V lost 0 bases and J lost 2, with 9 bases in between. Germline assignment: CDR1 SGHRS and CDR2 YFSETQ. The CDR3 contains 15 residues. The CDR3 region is CASSLEGLTYNEQFF. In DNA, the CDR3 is TGCGCCAGCAGCTTGGAAGGGCTGACCTACAATGAGCAGTTCTTC.